These T cell receptor beta chains were read from a single sample in a study of cytomegalovirus exposure and HLA in healthy donors. Assay: immunoSEQ multiplex PCR; the TCRdb copy retains only in-frame clones and omits some. The top ten clones hold approximately 2.9% of a sample with around 130,000 clones, roughly 69% of them seen once. Sequenced input: PBMCs. The receptors were sampled from a human donor in good health. CDR3s include the opening cysteine and the closing phenylalanine or tryptophan. The D gene is left open where the match is weak. Clone sizes are given selectively: once, few, many, or a class where the clone is expanded.

d_gene: .; v_gene: TRBV5-5; j_gene: TRBJ1-2; abundance: few; CDR3nt: TGTGCCAGCAGCCTCCGATGGAGGAGCTACACCTTC; CDR3aa: CASSLRWRSYTF
d_gene: .; v_gene: TRBV7-2; j_gene: TRBJ1-3; abundance: .; CDR3nt: TGTGCCAGCAGCTCTACGACAGGATTCTCTGGAAACACCATATATTTT; CDR3aa: CASSSTTGFSGNTIYF
d_gene: .; v_gene: TRBV6-5; j_gene: TRBJ1-2; abundance: .; CDR3nt: TGTGCCAGCAGTTACTCGCACCAGGGCCATGGCTACACCTTC; CDR3aa: CASSYSHQGHGYTF
d_gene: .; v_gene: TRBV7-8; j_gene: TRBJ1-1; abundance: once; CDR3nt: TGTGCCAGCAGCTTAATTCAAGAGGGCGGTTGGCACACTGAAGCTTTCTTT; CDR3aa: CASSLIQEGGWHTEAFF
d_gene: TRBD2; v_gene: TRBV10-3; j_gene: TRBJ2-1; abundance: .; CDR3nt: TGTGCCATAGGGACTAGCGGGACCAAAAGCTCCTACAATGAGCAGTTCTTC; CDR3aa: CAIGTSGTKSSYNEQFF
d_gene: TRBD1; v_gene: TRBV11-3; j_gene: TRBJ2-1; abundance: .; CDR3nt: TGTGCCAGCAGCTTAGAGCTCAGGGGGCAAAAGGCGGGTATCCATGAGCAGTTCTTC; CDR3aa: CASSLELRGQKAGIHEQFF
d_gene: TRBD1; v_gene: TRBV30; j_gene: TRBJ1-5; abundance: once; CDR3nt: TGTGCCTGGAGTTTGACAGGGGATCAGCCCCAGCATTTT; CDR3aa: CAWSLTGDQPQHF
d_gene: .; v_gene: TRBV12-5; j_gene: TRBJ2-2; abundance: .; CDR3nt: TGTGCTAGTGAAGGGGCTAGGACCGGGGAGCTGTTTTTT; CDR3aa: CASEGARTGELFF
d_gene: .; v_gene: TRBV21-1; j_gene: TRBJ1-2; abundance: .; CDR3nt: TGTGCCAGCAGCTCCGGAGGACAGGGAATTTATCGGAGCTATGGCTACACCTTC; CDR3aa: CASSSGGQGIYRSYGYTF
d_gene: TRBD1; v_gene: TRBV5-6; j_gene: TRBJ1-2; abundance: .; CDR3nt: TGTGCCAGCAGCTTGCCCGGGACAGGGGACGGAAACTATGGCTACACCTTC; CDR3aa: CASSLPGTGDGNYGYTF
d_gene: .; v_gene: TRBV7-9; j_gene: TRBJ1-6; abundance: few; CDR3nt: TGTGCCAGCAGCCGAGGGGGTCCGTATAATTCACCCCTCCACTTT; CDR3aa: CASSRGGPYNSPLHF
d_gene: .; v_gene: TRBV6-5; j_gene: TRBJ1-2; abundance: .; CDR3nt: TGTGCCAGCAGAACCGGGGGGCGGAATGGCTACACCTTC; CDR3aa: CASRTGGRNGYTF
d_gene: .; v_gene: TRBV29-1; j_gene: TRBJ1-2; abundance: .; CDR3nt: TGCAGCGTTGAGGCAGGGCTTAACTATGGCTACACCTTC; CDR3aa: CSVEAGLNYGYTF
d_gene: TRBD1; v_gene: TRBV28; j_gene: TRBJ1-5; abundance: .; CDR3nt: TGTGCCAGCAGGCGGACAGGAAACAATCAGCCCCAGCATTTT; CDR3aa: CASRRTGNNQPQHF
d_gene: .; v_gene: TRBV1; j_gene: TRBJ2-7; abundance: .; CDR3nt: TGCACCAGCAGCCAAGACCCGGCGGGGACTAGCGGGAGTGATGCTGTCCACGAGCAGTACTTC; CDR3aa: CTSSQDPAGTSGSDAVHEQYF